Listed below are T cell receptor beta chains from one sample, sequenced in a study of blood T cell repertoires in COVID-19. Method: immunoSEQ multiplex PCR; TCRdb's copy keeps in-frame clones and lacks some. The table shows 90,000 or so clones, with 65% to 90% occurring only once. Sequencing was performed on peripheral blood. Every receptor here comes from a man in his 60s with acute or convalescent COVID-19. Both conserved end residues are part of each CDR3. Fields, in order: clone size, V gene, D gene, J gene, CDR3 protein, CDR3 DNA. A D gene is named only where the DNA matches it firmly. Rows give clone size only sometimes, using once, few, many, or a class for an expanded clone.

clone_size: few
v_call: TRBV4-2
d_call: .
j_call: TRBJ2-1
cdr3_aa: CATAGGGRYNEQFF
cdr3_nt: TGTGCCACCGCCGGTGGGGGCCGCTACAATGAGCAGTTCTTC

clone_size: once
v_call: TRBV7-9
d_call: TRBD2
j_call: TRBJ2-3
cdr3_aa: CASRTLAGGLYF
cdr3_nt: TGTGCCAGCAGGACTCTAGCGGGAGGGCTGTATTTT

clone_size: .
v_call: TRBV6-5
d_call: TRBD1
j_call: TRBJ2-1
cdr3_aa: CASRGTGSFGEQFF
cdr3_nt: TGTGCCAGCAGGGGGACAGGGTCCTTCGGGGAGCAGTTCTTC

clone_size: .
v_call: TRBV11-1
d_call: .
j_call: TRBJ2-2
cdr3_aa: CASSLNSVNTGELFF
cdr3_nt: TGTGCCAGCAGCTTAAACTCGGTTAACACCGGGGAGCTGTTTTTT

clone_size: .
v_call: TRBV15
d_call: .
j_call: TRBJ1-1
cdr3_aa: CATSWLGGGGEAFF
cdr3_nt: TGTGCCACCAGCTGGCTCGGCGGCGGCGGTGAAGCTTTCTTT

clone_size: .
v_call: TRBV4-2
d_call: TRBD2
j_call: TRBJ2-3
cdr3_aa: CASSQDKGSGDPFTDTQYF
cdr3_nt: TGTGCCAGCAGCCAAGACAAGGGGAGCGGGGACCCGTTCACAGATACGCAGTATTTT

clone_size: .
v_call: TRBV19
d_call: .
j_call: TRBJ2-2
cdr3_aa: CASSARLAELFF
cdr3_nt: TGTGCCAGTAGTGCCCGTCTGGCCGAGCTGTTTTTT

clone_size: few
v_call: TRBV9
d_call: TRBD1
j_call: TRBJ1-1
cdr3_aa: CASSAGQLGMNTEAFF
cdr3_nt: TGTGCCAGCAGCGCGGGACAGTTGGGGATGAACACTGAAGCTTTCTTT

clone_size: .
v_call: TRBV10-2
d_call: .
j_call: TRBJ1-6
cdr3_aa: CASSEAVPLHF
cdr3_nt: TGCGCCAGCAGTGAAGCCGTACCCCTCCACTTT

clone_size: few
v_call: TRBV7-9
d_call: TRBD1
j_call: TRBJ2-3
cdr3_aa: CASSNRDREDTQYF
cdr3_nt: TGTGCCAGCAGCAACCGGGACAGGGAAGATACGCAGTATTTT

clone_size: .
v_call: TRBV11-3
d_call: .
j_call: TRBJ2-1
cdr3_aa: CASSLDTGQPYNEQFF
cdr3_nt: TGTGCCAGCAGCTTAGATACCGGACAGCCCTACAATGAGCAGTTCTTC

clone_size: .
v_call: TRBV11-2
d_call: TRBD1
j_call: TRBJ1-2
cdr3_aa: CASSLVPGQGRGYTF
cdr3_nt: TGTGCCAGCAGCTTAGTACCCGGACAGGGACGGGGCTACACCTTC

clone_size: .
v_call: TRBV6-4
d_call: TRBD1
j_call: TRBJ1-2
cdr3_aa: CASSASGTGYGYTF
cdr3_nt: TGTGCCAGCAGTGCCTCGGGGACAGGGTATGGCTACACCTTC

clone_size: once
v_call: TRBV7-8
d_call: .
j_call: TRBJ2-7
cdr3_aa: CASSEGINILDEQYF
cdr3_nt: TGTGCCAGTTCGGAGGGCATAAACATCCTGGACGAGCAGTACTTC

clone_size: .
v_call: TRBV30
d_call: .
j_call: TRBJ1-1
cdr3_aa: CAWSVGGNTEAFF
cdr3_nt: TGTGCCTGGAGTGTGGGGGGGAACACTGAAGCTTTCTTT

clone_size: few
v_call: TRBV7-8
d_call: .
j_call: TRBJ2-5
cdr3_aa: CASSSRTRQGRETQYF
cdr3_nt: TGTGCCAGCAGCTCAAGGACTAGACAGGGGCGCGAGACCCAGTACTTC

clone_size: .
v_call: TRBV12-3/TRBV12-4
d_call: .
j_call: TRBJ1-1
cdr3_aa: CASSLASSQQAFF
cdr3_nt: TGTGCCAGCAGTTTAGCGTCTAGCCAGCAAGCTTTCTTT

clone_size: once
v_call: TRBV19
d_call: .
j_call: TRBJ2-6
cdr3_aa: CASSGVGLNSGANVLTF
cdr3_nt: TGTGCCAGTAGCGGAGTAGGTCTGAACTCTGGGGCCAACGTCCTGACTTTC

clone_size: .
v_call: TRBV12-5
d_call: TRBD2
j_call: TRBJ2-7
cdr3_aa: CASGLDVSGTNEGYEQYF
cdr3_nt: TGTGCTAGTGGTTTGGATGTTAGCGGGACCAATGAGGGATACGAGCAGTACTTC

clone_size: .
v_call: TRBV9
d_call: .
j_call: TRBJ2-3
cdr3_aa: CASSVTGGHTDTQYF
cdr3_nt: TGTGCCAGCAGCGTGACCGGGGGGCACACAGATACGCAGTATTTT

clone_size: .
v_call: TRBV3-1/TRBV3-2
d_call: TRBD2
j_call: TRBJ2-5
cdr3_aa: CASSQGISGSLETQYF
cdr3_nt: TGTGCCAGCAGCCAAGGGATTAGCGGGAGCCTTGAGACCCAGTACTTC

clone_size: .
v_call: TRBV4-1
d_call: TRBD1
j_call: TRBJ2-1
cdr3_aa: CASSQLTGGNEQFF
cdr3_nt: TGCGCCAGCAGCCAACTCACAGGGGGAAATGAGCAGTTCTTC

clone_size: .
v_call: TRBV6-5
d_call: TRBD2
j_call: TRBJ2-1
cdr3_aa: CASRSGRTNEQFF
cdr3_nt: TGTGCCAGCAGGAGCGGGAGGACCAATGAGCAGTTCTTC

clone_size: .
v_call: TRBV5-1
d_call: TRBD2
j_call: TRBJ2-4
cdr3_aa: CASSFGAKLSGNNIQYF
cdr3_nt: TGCGCCAGCAGCTTTGGAGCAAAATTGAGCGGGAACAACATTCAGTACTTC

clone_size: .
v_call: TRBV3-1/TRBV3-2
d_call: .
j_call: TRBJ2-1
cdr3_aa: CASSQDGLAREQFF
cdr3_nt: TGTGCCAGCAGCCAAGATGGGCTAGCGCGAGAGCAGTTCTTC

clone_size: .
v_call: TRBV3-1/TRBV3-2
d_call: TRBD1
j_call: TRBJ1-6
cdr3_aa: CASSQWDRSSPLHF
cdr3_nt: TGTGCCAGCAGCCAATGGGACAGATCTTCACCCCTCCACTTT

clone_size: .
v_call: TRBV7-6
d_call: .
j_call: TRBJ2-3
cdr3_aa: CASSLGGPSTDTQYF
cdr3_nt: TGTGCCAGCAGCTTAGGGGGGCCGAGCACAGATACGCAGTATTTT

clone_size: .
v_call: TRBV13
d_call: .
j_call: TRBJ1-1
cdr3_aa: CASSLSSPRRLAFF
cdr3_nt: TGTGCCAGCAGCTTATCCAGCCCGCGGAGGTTGGCTTTCTTT

clone_size: .
v_call: TRBV5-1
d_call: TRBD2
j_call: TRBJ2-3
cdr3_aa: CASSPVGGGAPDTQYF
cdr3_nt: TGCGCCAGCAGCCCTGTCGGCGGGGGGGCTCCAGATACGCAGTATTTT

clone_size: .
v_call: TRBV10-3
d_call: .
j_call: TRBJ1-2
cdr3_aa: CAISESLSDYGYTF
cdr3_nt: TGTGCCATCAGTGAGTCTCTGTCAGACTATGGCTACACCTTC

clone_size: .
v_call: TRBV12-3/TRBV12-4
d_call: .
j_call: TRBJ1-1
cdr3_aa: CASSFAEGKAFF
cdr3_nt: TGTGCCAGCAGTTTCGCCGAGGGCAAGGCTTTCTTT

clone_size: .
v_call: TRBV3-1/TRBV3-2
d_call: .
j_call: TRBJ2-5
cdr3_aa: CASSQDNFSDIKETQYF
cdr3_nt: TGTGCCAGCAGCCAAGATAACTTCTCGGACATAAAAGAGACCCAGTACTTC

clone_size: .
v_call: TRBV28
d_call: .
j_call: TRBJ1-1
cdr3_aa: CASSFFPPGGNTEAFF
cdr3_nt: TGTGCCAGCAGTTTCTTCCCCCCGGGGGGGAACACTGAAGCTTTCTTT

clone_size: .
v_call: TRBV6-5
d_call: .
j_call: TRBJ1-1
cdr3_aa: CASSRRGMNTEAFF
cdr3_nt: TGTGCCAGCAGTCGAAGAGGGATGAACACTGAAGCTTTCTTT

clone_size: .
v_call: TRBV7-9
d_call: TRBD1
j_call: TRBJ1-2
cdr3_aa: CASSSGTGEDGYTF
cdr3_nt: TGTGCCAGCAGCTCAGGGACAGGGGAGGATGGCTACACCTTC

clone_size: .
v_call: TRBV5-1
d_call: .
j_call: TRBJ1-1
cdr3_aa: CASSLEGGVTEAFF
cdr3_nt: TGCGCCAGCAGCTTAGAGGGAGGGGTCACTGAAGCTTTCTTT

clone_size: .
v_call: TRBV7-9
d_call: .
j_call: TRBJ1-2
cdr3_aa: CASSADTPLYGYTF
cdr3_nt: TGTGCCAGCAGCGCGGACACCCCCCTCTATGGCTACACCTTC